The next 32 T cell receptor beta chains were all read from a single sample in a study of T-cell memory formation after mild COVID-19. One entry per CDR3 protein, called by TCRdb with MiXCR from the 5' RACE reads. The table records some 160,000 distinct CDR3 sequences, roughly 31% of them present only once. The sequenced material came from PBMCs or a T cell subset sorted from them (not recorded which). All receptors derive from an adult woman who had mild COVID-19 (a few samples of this study predate the infection). Cell type and time point are not known.

This clonotype has only a few counts. The chain uses TRBV20-1 and TRBJ2-2; tentative D call: TRBD1 (5 bases). Germline V gives CDR1 DFQATT, CDR2 SNEGSKA (reference sequence). Trimming shortened V by 5 bases and J by 5 bases, and 12 bases separated the two germline ends. This CDR3 is 13 amino acids long. The CDR3 sequence: CSASNRITGELFF. Written as DNA, the CDR3 is TGCAGTGCTTCCAACAGGATAACCGGGGAGCTGTTTTTT.

This chain joins TRBV7-2 and TRBJ2-4, with 8 bases fitting TRBD2. In germline, CDR1 is SGHTA, CDR2 FQGNSA. This CDR3 has 17 amino acids. Trimming took 3 bases from V and 2 from J; bases not matched to a gene: 9. The CDR3 bases are TGTGCCAGCAGCTTCGGGAGGGGGATGGGGACCAAAAACATTCAGTACTTC. Its translation is CASSFGRGMGTKNIQYF.

The chain is built from TRBV5-8 and TRBJ1-1; 12 nucleotides line up with TRBD1. The V gene's germline CDR1 is SGHTS and CDR2 YDEGEE. The CDR3 length is 16 residues. Trimming cost V 0 bases and J 5 bases; bases outside gene matches: 5. The CDR3 spells CASSLAGTGGLTEAFF. The CDR3, as DNA: TGTGCCAGCAGCTTGGCCGGGACAGGGGGCTTGACTGAAGCTTTCTTT.

The V and J genes are TRBV24-1 and TRBJ2-1; TRBD2 is a possible D gene (5 bases). Deletions cut 5 bases from V and 2 bases from J, with 9 bases between. The CDR3 runs 14 residues. In germline, CDR1 is KGHDR, CDR2 SFDVKD. CDR3 amino acids: CATSVRTAYNEQFF. CDR3 coding DNA: TGTGCCACCAGTGTACGGACTGCCTACAATGAGCAGTTCTTC.

The chain carries TRBV28 and TRBJ1-1; TRBD1 is a possible D gene (5 bases). V lost 5 bases and J 8 bases, leaving 15 bases between the germline ends. The CDR3 sequence is 13 residues long. Germline V lookup: CDR1 MDHEN, CDR2 SYDVKM. CDR3 amino acids: CASSPSGGGEAFF. For the CDR3, the DNA is TGTGCCAGCAGTCCCTCTGGGGGGGGGGAAGCTTTCTTT. Filled out from reference TRBV28 and TRBJ1-1, the complete variable domain reads DVKVTQSSRYLVKRTGEKVFLECVQDMDHENMFWYRQDPGLGLRLIYFSYDVKMKEKGDIPEGYSVSREKKERFSLILESASTNQTSMYLCASSPSGGGEAFFGQGTRLTVV.

The J gene is TRBJ2-1, the V gene TRBV20-1; D call uncertain. Trimming left V 0 bases short and J 11 bases short, with 8 bases between. Germline lookup yields CDR1 DFQATT and CDR2 SNEGSKA (reference sequence). This CDR3 has 11 amino acids. The CDR3: CSAREEAKQFF. Written as DNA, the CDR3 is TGCAGTGCTAGAGAAGAAGCAAAGCAGTTCTTC.

There are a few counts of this clonotype. The rearrangement joins TRBV12-3 or TRBV12-4 to TRBJ2-1; TRBD2 matches 9 bases. Trimming cost V 6 bases and J 3 bases; bases outside gene matches: 6. The CDR3 is 15 residues long. For the CDR3, the DNA is TGTGCCAGCAGGAGTGAGCGGGAGGTCTACAATGAGCAGTTCTTC. Residues: CASRSEREVYNEQFF.

This clonotype was seen a few times. This chain joins TRBV12-3 or TRBV12-4 and TRBJ1-5; D is undetermined. This CDR3 contains 13 residues. Trimming took off 6 bases at V and 0 bases at J, with 6 bases between the two ends. The CDR3: CASSRVSNQPQHF. In DNA form, the CDR3 reads TGTGCCAGCAGCCGCGTTAGCAATCAGCCCCAGCATTTT.

The chain has TRBV16 and TRBJ2-5; weak D call: TRBD2 (5 bases). Trimming took off 4 bases at V and 0 bases at J, with 12 bases between the two ends. The CDR3 consists of 15 residues. The germline V gene has CDR1 KGHSY and CDR2 FQNENV. The CDR3 DNA is TGTGCCAGCAGCCCAGGAGGACGCCACCAAGAGACCCAGTACTTC. Translated, it gives CASSPGGRHQETQYF.

In this sample, this clonotype turned up a few times. The chain combines TRBV23-1 with TRBJ2-2; tentatively, D is TRBD1 (6 bases). TRBV23-1 counts as an open reading frame of uncertain function. This CDR3 comprises 17 residues. V shed 2 bases and J shed 3 bases, with 16 bases lying between them. Here the CDR3 DNA reads TGCGCCAGCAGTCAACCTACAGGGTTTCCGGACACCGGGGAGCTGTTTTTT. As protein: CASSQPTGFPDTGELFF.

The chain joins TRBV5-5 to TRBJ2-4, with D possibly being TRBD1 (5 bases). CDR1 SGHKS and CDR2 YYEKEE come from the germline V gene (reference sequence). The CDR3 is 16 amino acids. V gave up 2 bases and J gave up 0 bases, with 12 bases separating them. Here the CDR3 reads CASSFFQGIAKNIQYF. Here the CDR3 DNA reads TGTGCCAGCAGCTTTTTCCAGGGTATAGCCAAAAACATTCAGTACTTC.

The J gene is TRBJ2-7, the V gene TRBV12-3 or TRBV12-4; 8 positions match TRBD1. The V and J ends lost 3 bases and 4 bases, in that order; junction bases with no gene match: 2. CDR3 size: 13 residues. In nucleotides, the CDR3 is TGTGCCAGCAGTTTCGACAGGGGATACGAGCAGTACTTC. This translates into CASSFDRGYEQYF.

The gene calls are TRBV7-2 and TRBJ2-3; D possibly corresponds to TRBD2 (5 bases). The CDR3 runs 13 residues. CDR1 is SGHTA, CDR2 FQGNSA, per germline. V lost 0 bases, J lost 4 bases, and 5 bases lay in between. The CDR3 bases are TGTGCCAGCAGCTTAGCGGGAGCAGATACGCAGTATTTT. This gives the protein CASSLAGADTQYF. Using reference TRBV7-2 and TRBJ2-3 for the parts outside the CDR3, the full variable domain is GAGVSQSPSNKVTEKGKDVELRCDPISGHTALYWYRQSLGQGLEFLIYFQGNSAPDKSGLPSDRFSAERTGGSVSTLTIQRTQQEDSAVYLCASSLAGADTQYFGPGTRLTVL.

This sequence joins TRBV24-1 and TRBJ2-5; 7 positions match TRBD1. The CDR3 spans 16 residues. Germline CDR1 and CDR2: KGHDR and SFDVKD. V shed 3 bases, J shed 2 bases, and the junction held 8 bases outside the gene matches. The CDR3 DNA follows: TGTGCCACCAGTGATGCCGGGACAGACGTACAAGAGACCCAGTACTTC. This translates into CATSDAGTDVQETQYF.

The chain uses TRBV6-5 and TRBJ2-3; the match to TRBD2 covers 10 bases. The CDR3 covers 16 residues. Looked up from germline, CDR1 is MNHEY and CDR2 is SVGAGI. With 5 bases clipped from V and 2 bases from J, the junction kept 7 bases outside the gene matches. The CDR3 here is CASSHYGLADTDTQYF. The CDR3 DNA is TGTGCCAGCAGTCATTACGGACTAGCGGACACAGATACGCAGTATTTT.

The chain uses TRBV7-9 and TRBJ2-3; no clear D gene. The CDR3 consists of 13 residues. Germline-derived CDR1 and CDR2 are SEHNR and FQNEAQ (reference sequence). Trimming removed 5 bases from V and 7 bases from J, with 13 bases in between. Here the CDR3 DNA reads TGTGCCAGCAGCCCCCCTCCCTCCCATACGCAGTATTTT. Translated, it gives CASSPPPSHTQYF. Supplemented by reference TRBV7-9 and TRBJ2-3, the full variable domain reads DTGVSQNPRHKITKRGQNVTFRCDPISEHNRLYWYRQTLGQGPEFLTYFQNEAQLEKSRLLSDRFSAERPKGSFSTLEIQRTEQGDSAMYLCASSPPPSHTQYFGPGTRLTVL.

The CDR3 loop reads CASSNGVGYGYNEQFF. The CDR3 DNA sequence: TGTGCCAGCAGCAATGGGGTCGGATATGGCTACAATGAGCAGTTCTTC. This chain joins TRBV21-1 and TRBJ2-1. TRBV21-1 is marked as a pseudogene. The CDR3 loop spans 16 amino acids.

This clonotype was detected only a few times. The chain combines TRBV11-2 with TRBJ2-5; D is perhaps TRBD1 (6 bases). This CDR3 comprises 16 residues. Germline CDR1 and CDR2: SGHAT and FQNNGV. V was trimmed by 1 base and J by 5 bases, leaving 17 bases between them. In DNA, the CDR3 is TGTGCCAGCAGCTTAGGTACAGGCCTGAGGGGGGAGACCCAGTACTTC. It translates to CASSLGTGLRGETQYF.

This chain links TRBV5-6 with TRBJ2-5, with D possibly TRBD1 on 5 matching bases. Trimming left V 1 base short and J 5 bases short, with 12 bases between. Germline lookup yields CDR1 SGHDT and CDR2 YYEEEE. The CDR3 runs 14 residues. CDR3 region: CASSLYQGLETQYF. The CDR3 DNA reads as TGTGCCAGCAGCTTGTACCAGGGTCTTGAGACCCAGTACTTC.

This clonotype was observed a few times. Here the CDR3 reads CSVEEETGLKAFF. CDR3 sequence (DNA): TGCAGCGTTGAAGAGGAGACGGGCCTCAAAGCTTTCTTT. This chain connects TRBV29-1 to TRBJ1-1; D ambiguous. The CDR3 has 13 residues. CDR1 and CDR2 (germline): SQVTM, ANQGSEA. V was pared by 0 bases and J by 9 bases, with 14 bases between. Drawing the rest from reference TRBV29-1 and TRBJ1-1, the complete variable domain is SAVISQKPSRDICQRGTSLTIQCQVDSQVTMMFWYRQQPGQSLTLIATANQGSEATYESGFVIDKFPISRPNLTFSTLTVSNMSPEDSSIYLCSVEEETGLKAFFGQGTRLTVV.

Only a few counts were recorded for this clonotype. The V call is TRBV7-2, the J call TRBJ2-1; no clear D gene. Trimming took 5 bases from V and 3 from J, leaving 14 bases between them. The CDR3 is 15 residues long. Germline CDR1 is SGHTA and CDR2 is FQGNSA. Written as DNA, the CDR3 is TGTGCCAGCAGCCCAATGGAGTCCGGCTACAATGAGCAGTTCTTC. As protein: CASSPMESGYNEQFF.

The rearrangement joins TRBV3-1 to TRBJ1-5; 7 nucleotides align to TRBD1. This CDR3 has 16 residues. V was clipped by 4 bases and J by 0 bases; unmatched bases: 6. The germline V gene encodes CDR1 LGHDT and CDR2 YNNKEL (reference sequence). The CDR3 here is CASSPGTETSNQPQHF. The CDR3 DNA sequence: TGTGCCAGCAGCCCAGGGACAGAGACTAGCAATCAGCCCCAGCATTTT.

The chain links TRBV9 to TRBJ2-3; TRBD2 matches at 8 bases. Germline loops: CDR1 SGDLS, CDR2 YYNGEE. The V and J ends lost 0 bases and 5 bases, in that order; junction bases with no gene match: 5. This CDR3 is 15 amino acids long. The CDR3 is CASSVAGGPGDTQYF. CDR3 coding DNA: TGTGCCAGCAGCGTAGCGGGGGGGCCGGGAGATACGCAGTATTTT.

This clonotype has just a few counts. The V call is TRBV10-3, the J call TRBJ2-7; D perhaps matches TRBD1 (6 bases). Germline lookup yields CDR1 ENHRY and CDR2 SYGVKD. The CDR3 is 18 residues long. With 3 bases removed from V and 0 bases from J, the gap between germline ends came to 21 bases. CDR3 sequence: CAISDTGTTVPLSYEQYF. CDR3 coding DNA: TGTGCCATCAGTGACACCGGGACAACGGTGCCCCTCTCCTACGAGCAGTACTTC.

The chain has TRBV7-2 and TRBJ2-7; the D is unclear. Trimming shortened V by 5 bases and J by 2 bases, and 7 bases separated the two germline ends. Germline assignment: CDR1 SGHTA and CDR2 FQGNSA. This CDR3 is built from 12 residues. CDR3 in amino acids: CASSTLPYEQYF. Written as DNA, the CDR3 is TGTGCCAGCAGCACTTTACCCTACGAGCAGTACTTC. Filled out from reference TRBV7-2 and TRBJ2-7, the complete variable domain reads GAGVSQSPSNKVTEKGKDVELRCDPISGHTALYWYRQSLGQGLEFLIYFQGNSAPDKSGLPSDRFSAERTGGSVSTLTIQRTQQEDSAVYLCASSTLPYEQYFGPGTRLTVT.

V gene TRBV20-1 combines with J gene TRBJ1-6; D is perhaps TRBD1 (6 bases). The CDR3 loop spans 17 amino acids. V gave up 4 bases and J gave up 0 bases, with 16 bases separating them. Germline V gives CDR1 DFQATT, CDR2 SNEGSKA (reference sequence). This CDR3 is CSAKMRDTSSYNSPLHF. The CDR3 DNA is TGCAGTGCTAAAATGAGGGACACCAGCTCCTATAATTCACCCCTCCACTTT.

This clonotype was counted between two and nine times. CDR3 nucleotide sequence: TGTGCCACCAGCGGCGCCTCGGGCTCTGGGGCCAACGTCCTGACTTTC. It codes for CATSGASGSGANVLTF. V usage is TRBV15 and J usage is TRBJ2-6; D uncertain. There are 16 residues in the CDR3. Germline CDR1 reads LNHNV; CDR2 reads YYDKDF (reference sequence). Trimming left V 5 bases short and J 0 bases short, with 11 bases between.

The chain employs TRBV21-1 and TRBJ2-3; TRBD2 reflects the table's D call only, with no check against the DNA. TRBV21-1 is tagged as a pseudogene. The CDR3 contains 14 residues. CDR3 bases: TGTGCCAGCTTTGGGACTAGTGCCACAGATACGCAGTATTTT. Translating gives CASFGTSATDTQYF.

This rearrangement joins TRBV12-3 or TRBV12-4 to TRBJ2-2, with D uncertain. V lost 4 bases and J lost 6, with 0 bases in between. The CDR3 sequence is 10 residues long. The CDR3 region is CASSSGELFF. The CDR3 DNA is TGTGCCAGCAGTTCCGGGGAGCTGTTTTTT.

The chain employs TRBV7-2 and TRBJ1-4; D ambiguous. From germline, CDR1 is SGHTA and CDR2 FQGNSA. The V end was cut by 5 bases, the J end by 0 bases, with 16 bases between. The CDR3 is 17 residues long. CDR3 nucleotides: TGTGCCAGCAGCCTCGTGAAGTTCGGGGCAACTAATGAAAAACTGTTTTTT. Protein product: CASSLVKFGATNEKLFF.

The J gene is TRBJ2-7, the V gene TRBV6-5; no definite D call. Looked up from germline, CDR1 is MNHEY and CDR2 is SVGAGI. Between the trimmed V and J ends, which lost 2 bases and 5 bases, there was a span of 10 bases. CDR3 length: 13 amino acids. CDR3 bases: TGTGCCAGCAGTTACAACGGACGCGACGAGCAGTACTTC. Residues: CASSYNGRDEQYF.

The gene calls are TRBV9 and TRBJ2-7, with 7 bases lining up with TRBD1. Trimming took 4 bases from V and 3 from J; bases not matched to a gene: 7. The CDR3 is 14 amino acids. Germline V lookup: CDR1 SGDLS, CDR2 YYNGEE. The CDR3: CASSRQDRDYEQYF. In DNA form, the CDR3 reads TGTGCCAGCAGCCGACAAGACAGGGACTACGAGCAGTACTTC.